This T cell receptor (beta chain) was observed in a study of monozygotic twins with inflammatory bowel disease (dated by TCRdb to about 2019). About the investigation overall: The full study comprised around 28 monozygotic twin pairs: nine German pairs (four IBD-concordant, five IBD-discordant) and 19 IBD-discordant Danish pairs. The search for disease-associated traits relied mainly on comparing, within discordant pairs, IBD patients with their genetically identical healthy co-twins. Each individual had, on average, about 151 000 unique TCRalpha sequences and 181 000 unique TCRbeta sequences available for analysis.

Receptor amplification or capture employed 5' RACE. The input for every TCR library was around 4,000 ng of total RNA. For each sample, cDNA synthesis was carried out in eight separate reactions using SMARTScribe reverse transcriptase. During cDNA synthesis, unique molecular identifiers containing a 6-nucleotide sample barcode were introduced by template switching. TCRalpha and TCRbeta cDNA was amplified by two nested PCRs of around 15 and 9 cycles, with bead purification after each PCR. Before amplification, cDNA was treated with uracil DNA-glycosylase and purified using the QIAquick PCR purification kit. The second PCR added Illumina TruSeq-compatible adapters along with sample-specific barcodes. Library quality and concentration were assessed using TapeStation and Qubit, and about 5 ng of each library was pooled. Pooled libraries were sequenced on an Illumina HiSeq2500 single-index Rapid Run with 2 x 100 bp reads and custom sequencing primers. In the paper's pipeline: MiGEC version 1.2.6 was used for UMI-based consensus assembly, which corrected PCR and sequencing errors. MiXCR version 2.1.1 handled V(D)J alignment, clonotype assembly and CDR3 extraction. To normalise gene usage, clonotype sharing and MAIT/NKT TCR abundance, the analysis used the top 1000, 10 000 and 20 000 clonotypes per sample. After downsampling to 27 000 UMIs, diversity was calculated as the inverse Simpson index using the vegan R package. Statistical testing used paired Mann-Whitney U tests on the discordant twin pairs and applied Benjamini-Hochberg correction for multiple testing. The reads were reprocessed in TCRdb, with one entry per CDR3 protein sequence and no accompanying DNA. The V and J calls, along with clone size, are taken from TCRdb and not from the paper's own processing. The sample table gives about 450,000 distinct CDR3 sequences. 2.4% of the sample goes to the ten largest clones.

From each donor, an approximately 2.4 ml peripheral blood sample was drawn into PAXgene tubes and stored at -80 degrees C. Without T cell sorting, total RNA was isolated from whole blood using the PAXgene blood miRNA kit on an automated QIAcube. Deep TCRalpha and TCRbeta repertoire profiling with unique molecular barcoding was performed on peripheral blood of monozygotic twin pairs concordant or discordant for inflammatory bowel disease. For every twin pair, smoking habits were documented, and each individual was categorised as a current, former or never smoker. Results and caveats for the whole study, not just this receptor: Repertoire similarity did not differ between concordant and discordant twins, which could be due to limited statistical power. Because patients were on differing immunosuppressive treatments, the repertoires may have picked up extra background noise and inter-individual variability. Different T cell subtypes could not be distinguished in the analysis. The results gave no support for a single strong signal or clonotype linked to IBD. Compared with healthy twins, IBD patients had fewer clonotypes in common with other individuals, a difference most pronounced in patients showing signs of disease activity. A decrease in TCRbeta repertoire diversity, as measured by inverse Simpson index, was observed in IBD patients compared with their healthy co-twins.

Remarks on this clonotype: What this receptor recognizes is not known.

Sequencing input: blood. The receptor comes from a human donor with ulcerative colitis or Crohn's disease, or a healthy co-twin of an affected twin (not recorded which).

The CDR3 here reads CASSPGTGGLGYTF. The sequence joins TRBV14 to TRBJ1-2; there is no DNA to check the TCRdb D call of TRBD1. From a lookup of the germline V gene, CDR1 and CDR2 are SGHDN and FVKESK. Reading from cysteine to phenylalanine, the CDR3 counts 14 amino acids. No nucleotide data were recorded.